This T cell receptor beta chain was identified in a study of blood T cell repertoires in COVID-19. The CDR3 extends over 11 amino acids. Trimming took 5 bases from V and 1 from J, leaving 5 bases between them. Germline lookup yields CDR1 SQVTM and CDR2 ANQGSEA. Repertoires were generated with immunoSEQ multiplex PCR, while TCRdb's copy carries only in-frame clones and drops some. The sample shows approximately 150,000 clones, about 91% of them seen only once. The rearrangement joins TRBV29-1 to TRBJ1-1; no clear D. The sample taken for sequencing was peripheral blood. The TCR was taken from a woman in her forties or fifties with acute or convalescent COVID-19. The CDR3 loop reads CSVLRNTEAFF. The CDR3 region has the DNA TGCAGCGTTCTTAGGAACACTGAAGCTTTCTTT. The variable domain in full, with the rest retrieved from reference TRBV29-1 and TRBJ1-1, is SAVISQKPSRDICQRGTSLTIQCQVDSQVTMMFWYRQQPGQSLTLIATANQGSEATYESGFVIDKFPISRPNLTFSTLTVSNMSPEDSSIYLCSVLRNTEAFFGQGTRLTVV.